Listed below are T cell receptor beta chains from one sample, sequenced in a study of T cell responses to AZD1222 COVID-19 vaccine. Produced via immunoSEQ multiplex PCR; TCRdb's table is partial and in-frame only. The data show 200,000 or so clones, approximately 87% seen once. The material was peripheral blood, obtained on day 0 of MenACWY control vaccination. The receptors were gathered from an adult in good health. CDR3s leave out the opening cysteine and the closing phenylalanine or tryptophan. The order of the fields is V gene, clone size, J gene, D gene, CDR3 protein. The D gene is left open where the match is weak. The size field is filled for only some rows; it gives once, few, many or a size class.

TRBV28	.	TRBJ2-3	TRBD1	ASSPTGADTQY
TRBV7-9	.	TRBJ2-3	.	ASSLSLDTQY
TRBV27	.	TRBJ2-1	.	ASKSLGEKQF
TRBV30	.	TRBJ2-7	.	AWSVGHSYEQY
TRBV7-6	.	TRBJ1-1	.	ASSLALSNEAF
TRBV5-8	once	TRBJ1-5	.	ASSDSPQPQH
TRBV11-3	.	TRBJ2-1	.	ASSADSGTYNEQF
TRBV7-2	few	TRBJ2-7	TRBD1	ASGPGQGPYEQY
TRBV4-2	.	TRBJ2-5	TRBD2	ASSQLAGDQETQY
TRBV24-1	.	TRBJ2-1	.	ATSDPGSYNEQF
TRBV7-2	few	TRBJ1-3	TRBD1	ASSAGTGRSGNTIY
TRBV5-1	once	TRBJ2-7	TRBD1	ASSLAFRDRGAYEQY
TRBV4-1	.	TRBJ2-3	TRBD2	ASSQEVRGRGTDTQY
TRBV2	.	TRBJ1-2	.	ASSEVSQGALYGYT
TRBV30	.	TRBJ1-4	TRBD1	AWSVMGQGGKLF
TRBV28	.	TRBJ1-2	TRBD1	ASSLGTGKNYGYT
TRBV9	.	TRBJ1-1	.	ASSVGLENTEAF
TRBV7-9	few	TRBJ1-1	.	ASSLGTGLNTEAF
TRBV29-1	.	TRBJ2-2	.	SVAGSGTGELF
TRBV29-1	.	TRBJ2-7	.	SVVSAWSYEQY
TRBV19	.	TRBJ1-1	.	ASGGRPTGTEAF
TRBV6-5	.	TRBJ1-1	.	ASKKTANTEAF